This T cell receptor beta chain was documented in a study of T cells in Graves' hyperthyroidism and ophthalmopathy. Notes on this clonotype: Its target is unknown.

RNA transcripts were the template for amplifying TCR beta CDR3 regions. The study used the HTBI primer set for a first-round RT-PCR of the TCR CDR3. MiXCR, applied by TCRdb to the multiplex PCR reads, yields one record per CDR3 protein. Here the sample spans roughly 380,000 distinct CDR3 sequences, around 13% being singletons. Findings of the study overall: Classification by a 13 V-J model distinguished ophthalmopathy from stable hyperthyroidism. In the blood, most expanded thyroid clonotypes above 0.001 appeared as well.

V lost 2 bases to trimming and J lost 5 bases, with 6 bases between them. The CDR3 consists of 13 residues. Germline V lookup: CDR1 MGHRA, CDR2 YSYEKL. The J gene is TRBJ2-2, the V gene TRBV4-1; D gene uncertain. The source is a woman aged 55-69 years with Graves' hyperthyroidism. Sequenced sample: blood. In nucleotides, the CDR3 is TGCGCCAGCAGCCAATTCGGGACCGGGGAGCTGTTTTTT. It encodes CASSQFGTGELFF.